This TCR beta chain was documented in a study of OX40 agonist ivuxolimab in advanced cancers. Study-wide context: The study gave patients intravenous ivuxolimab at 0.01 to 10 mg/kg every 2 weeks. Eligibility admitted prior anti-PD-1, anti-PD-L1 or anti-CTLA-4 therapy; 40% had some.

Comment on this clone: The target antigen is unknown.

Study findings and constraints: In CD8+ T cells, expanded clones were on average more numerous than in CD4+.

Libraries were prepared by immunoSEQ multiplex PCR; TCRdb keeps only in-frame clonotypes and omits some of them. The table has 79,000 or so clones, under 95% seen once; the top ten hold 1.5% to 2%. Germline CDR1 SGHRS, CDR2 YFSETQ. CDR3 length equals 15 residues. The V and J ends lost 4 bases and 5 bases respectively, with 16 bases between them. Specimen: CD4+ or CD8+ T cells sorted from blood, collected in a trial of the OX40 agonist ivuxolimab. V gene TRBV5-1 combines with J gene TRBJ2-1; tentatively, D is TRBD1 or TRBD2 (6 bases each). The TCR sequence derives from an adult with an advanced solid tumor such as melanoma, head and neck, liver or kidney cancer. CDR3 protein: CASSRGGGRDNEQFF. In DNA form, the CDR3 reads TGCGCCAGCAGCCGCGGTGGGGGGCGCGACAATGAGCAGTTCTTC.